These 10 T cell receptor beta chains were all obtained from the same sample, sequenced in a study of tumor-infiltrating lymphocytes in primary liver carcinoma. For blood RNA, unsorted whole blood served as the source, and germline DNA was extracted too. The template, roughly 510 ng total RNA, yielded TCR beta cDNA made with a constant-region primer. Three nested multiplex PCR rounds of slightly modified ARM-PCR generated TCR beta libraries. The first two PCR rounds used TRBV1-TRBV30 forward primers with a C-beta reverse primer, around 10 cycles each. TCRdb re-called the multiplex PCR reads through MiXCR, storing one row per CDR3 protein. The sample shows 310,000 or so distinct CDR3 sequences, less than 75% of them seen only once. Sequencing input: peripheral blood. Source of these receptors: a man in his forties with primary liver carcinoma and hepatitis B virus infection.

With regard to this clonotype: At one boundary the junction diverges from the germline segment, which might be a read error. The V and J genes are TRBV7-9 and TRBJ2-1, with a tentative D call TRBD2 (6 bases). Germline-derived CDR1 and CDR2 are SEHNR and FQNEAQ (reference sequence). This CDR3 is built from 16 residues. DNA for the CDR3: TGTGCCGGCAGCTTAAAGGCTAGCGAGATATACAATGAGCAGTTCTTC. Translating gives CAGSLKASEIYNEQFF.

Comments on this clonotype: At one of its ends the junction is not consistent with the germline gene, which may arise from a read error. The gene calls are TRBV4-2 and TRBJ1-2; D gene uncertain. Per the germline V gene, CDR1 is LGHNA and CDR2 is YNFKEQ. The CDR3 is 17 residues long. CDR3 nucleotides: TGTACCAGCAGCCAAGATTCGTATCCAAGGTACGACTATGGCTACACCTTC. The encoded protein is CTSSQDSYPRYDYGYTF.

Comment on this clonotype: It may be a read error: a sequence one base away is much more abundant. The conserved phenylalanine or tryptophan is not found at the CDR3 terminus, so this likely reflects a read error. CDR3 sequence: CASSSGQGAYGYTS. CDR3 nucleotides: TGTGCCAGCAGCTCCGGACAGGGGGCCTATGGCTACACCTCC. This sequence joins TRBV7-9 and TRBJ1-2; 11 bases fit TRBD1. The CDR3 totals 14 residues. Germline V CDR1 and CDR2: SEHNR, FQNEAQ (reference sequence). Trimming removed 4 bases from V and 4 bases from J; junction bases left unmatched: 2.

The rearrangement links TRBV10-1 to TRBJ2-3; no reliable D call. Trimming removed 5 bases at V and 3 bases at J, with 15 bases between. Per germline, CDR1 WNHNN and CDR2 SYGVQD (reference sequence). The CDR3 extends over 15 amino acids. CDR3 DNA sequence: TGCGCCAGCAGTTCCCCAGCGATGGGAACAGATACGCAGTATTTT. It is translated as CASSSPAMGTDTQYF.

Concerning this clonotype itself: A much larger clonotype is one base distant, so this may be a read error. The V call is TRBV6-5, the J call TRBJ2-1; 8 positions match TRBD2. The V segment lost 2 bases and the J segment 8 bases; nucleotides outside the gene matches: 8. From germline, CDR1 is MNHEY and CDR2 SVGAGI. This CDR3 contains 15 residues. For the CDR3, the DNA is TGTGCCAGCAGTTACAGGAGCGGGAGCGACTATGAGCAGTTCTTC. Translated: CASSYRSGSDYEQFF.

Concerning this clonotype itself: The junction does not match germline at one end; this may be a read error. The V and J genes are TRBV11-2 and TRBJ2-1, with unresolved D. CDR3 size: 21 residues. Per germline, CDR1 SGHAT and CDR2 FQNNGV. The CDR3 loop reads CVSSLATSHHRRKSPYNEQFF. The CDR3, as DNA: TGTGTCAGCAGCTTAGCTACATCCCATCATCGGCGGAAGAGCCCCTACAATGAGCAGTTCTTC.

Turning to this clonotype: The CDR3 does not end in the conserved phenylalanine or tryptophan, so this is likely a read error. The chain uses TRBV11-2 and TRBJ1-4; D may be TRBD1 (5 bases). Trimming stripped 4 bases from V and 3 bases from J, with 15 bases between. Looked up from germline, CDR1 is SGHAT and CDR2 is FQNNGV. This CDR3 spans 16 amino acids. The CDR3, as DNA: TGTGCCAGCAGCTGGGGGGACCTTGCAGCTAATGAAAAACTGTTTTTG. It encodes CASSWGDLAANEKLFL.

This clonotype was picked up a small number of times. The CDR3 spells CASSRSGNAQQETQYF. The CDR3 coding sequence is TGCGCCAGCAGCCGAAGCGGAAATGCCCAACAAGAGACCCAGTACTTC. This rearrangement joins TRBV5-1 to TRBJ2-5; tentative D call: TRBD2 (5 bases). This CDR3 contains 16 residues. Germline V gives CDR1 SGHRS, CDR2 YFSETQ. The germline V and J ends were trimmed by 4 bases and 2 bases, with 18 bases remaining between them. The whole variable domain, remainder taken from reference TRBV5-1 and TRBJ2-5, is KAGVTQTPRYLIKTRGQQVTLSCSPISGHRSVSWYQQTPGQGLQFLFEYFSETQRNKGNFPGRFSGRQFSNSRSEMNVSTLELGDSALYLCASSRSGNAQQETQYFGPGTRLLVL.

Worth noting for this clonotype: This clone may be a read error of a much larger clone one base away. The chain carries TRBV6-6 and TRBJ1-6; no clear D gene. Germline V CDR1 and CDR2: MNHNY, SVGAGI (reference sequence). This CDR3 region has 15 residues. CDR3 residues: CATSPSVERSSPLHF. In DNA, the CDR3 is TGTGCCACCAGTCCCTCGGTCGAACGGAGTTCACCCCTCCACTTT.

About this clonotype itself: A much larger clone is a single base away; this may be a read error. This chain joins TRBV6-2 or TRBV6-3 and TRBJ2-4; TRBD1 agrees at 7 bases. The V gene's germline CDR1 is MNHEY and CDR2 SVGEGT. The J segment lost 6 bases and the V segment lost 10 bases, leaving 6 bases of the junction unmatched. The CDR3 loop spans 12 amino acids. CDR3 in DNA: TGTGCCAACACGGACAGGCTAAACATTCAGTACTTC. It encodes CANTDRLNIQYF.